This TCR beta chain was retrieved from a study of T cells in narcolepsy. Germline CDR1 and CDR2: SGHTA and FQGNSA. V gave up 3 bases and J gave up 2 bases; unmatched junction bases: 4. There are 15 residues in the CDR3. This clone was observed a single time. Some clones are missing from TCRdb's copy, which holds only in-frame ones; the method was immunoSEQ multiplex PCR. The table lists 25,000 to 35,000 clones, less than 90% of them singletons. Material: CD45RA- memory CD4+ T cells from PBMCs. The clonotype comes from a human donor with narcolepsy. The gene calls are TRBV7-2 and TRBJ1-5, with 7 positions matching TRBD1. The CDR3: CASSLNRGGNQPQHF. The DNA of the CDR3 is TGTGCCAGCAGCTTGAACAGGGGTGGCAATCAGCCCCAGCATTTT.